This TCR beta chain is drawn from a study of T cells in Graves' hyperthyroidism and ophthalmopathy. Study summary: The authors collected peripheral blood at initial diagnosis, before any treatment. Notes on the study in general: Blood also showed most of the thyroid clonotypes that were expanded above 0.001.

TCR beta CDR3 regions were amplified from RNA transcripts. Researchers ran a first-round RT-PCR on the TCR CDR3 using the HTBI primer set. TCRdb redid the calling of the multiplex PCR reads with MiXCR, one entry per CDR3 protein. This sample has 600,000 to 900,000 distinct CDR3 sequences, with around 15% found just once. Trimming took 0 bases from V and 7 from J; bases not matched to a gene: 11. The CDR3 is made up of 18 amino acids. Germline lookup yields CDR1 LGHNA and CDR2 YNFKEQ. The study excluded patients with uncontrolled infection, other autoimmune disease, pregnancy or lactation. In regard to this clonotype: Its antigen is unidentified.

The receptor was derived from a young man with Graves' hyperthyroidism. Sequences were obtained from blood. The chain links TRBV4-2 to TRBJ2-1, with 11 bases matching TRBD2. CDR3 coding DNA: TGTGCCAGCAGCCAAGATCCCGTAGCGGGAGGGCCCCGGAATGAGCAGTTCTTC. Protein sequence: CASSQDPVAGGPRNEQFF.